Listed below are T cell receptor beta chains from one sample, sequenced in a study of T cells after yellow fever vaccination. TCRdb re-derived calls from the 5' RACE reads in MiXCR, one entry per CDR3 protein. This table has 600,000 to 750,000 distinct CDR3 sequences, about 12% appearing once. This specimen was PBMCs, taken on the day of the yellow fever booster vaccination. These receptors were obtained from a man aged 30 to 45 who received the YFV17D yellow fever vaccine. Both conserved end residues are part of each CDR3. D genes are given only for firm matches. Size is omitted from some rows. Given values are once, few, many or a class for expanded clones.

cdr3_nt: TGCAGTGCTAGAGATCTGAGTAGGGCTAGCGGGAGGGCCTTTGAGACCCAGTACTTC; cdr3_aa: CSARDLSRASGRAFETQYF; clone_size: -; v_call: TRBV20-1; j_call: TRBJ2-5; d_call: TRBD2
cdr3_nt: TGCAGTGCAACGACAGGGAACACCGGGGAGCTGTTTTTT; cdr3_aa: CSATTGNTGELFF; clone_size: many; v_call: TRBV20-1; j_call: TRBJ2-2; d_call: -
cdr3_nt: TGTGCCATCCAGGACTCTGGGGCCAACGTCCTGACTTTC; cdr3_aa: CAIQDSGANVLTF; clone_size: few; v_call: TRBV10-3; j_call: TRBJ2-6; d_call: -
cdr3_nt: TGCGCCAGCAGCCATGCGCCGGGACTCATCTCCTACGAGCAGTACTTC; cdr3_aa: CASSHAPGLISYEQYF; clone_size: -; v_call: TRBV4-1; j_call: TRBJ2-7; d_call: -
cdr3_nt: TGTGCCAGCAGCAGCCGGACAGGCCCGCCTGGCAATGAGCAGTTCTTC; cdr3_aa: CASSSRTGPPGNEQFF; clone_size: few; v_call: TRBV7-2; j_call: TRBJ2-1; d_call: TRBD1
cdr3_nt: TGTGCCAGTAGCCCAGTCGGTTACACCGGGGAGCTGTTTTTT; cdr3_aa: CASSPVGYTGELFF; clone_size: -; v_call: TRBV19; j_call: TRBJ2-2; d_call: -
cdr3_nt: TGTGCCATCGCGGGATTGGGGAAGGTAGATGAGCAGTTCTTC; cdr3_aa: CAIAGLGKVDEQFF; clone_size: -; v_call: TRBV2; j_call: TRBJ2-1; d_call: -
cdr3_nt: TGTGCCAGCAGTTACTCCCACCCCCTGGGACAGGGAGGAAGATGGGGCGAGCAGTACTTC; cdr3_aa: CASSYSHPLGQGGRWGEQYF; clone_size: -; v_call: TRBV6-2/TRBV6-3; j_call: TRBJ2-7; d_call: TRBD1
cdr3_nt: TGTGCCAGCAGTAAGCGACAGGGATCTGGAAACACCATATATTTT; cdr3_aa: CASSKRQGSGNTIYF; clone_size: -; v_call: TRBV6-1; j_call: TRBJ1-3; d_call: TRBD1
cdr3_nt: TGTGCCAGCAGCCGGATCGACAGGGGGCAGAGGGAGACCCAGTACTTC; cdr3_aa: CASSRIDRGQRETQYF; clone_size: -; v_call: TRBV14; j_call: TRBJ2-5; d_call: TRBD1
cdr3_nt: TGTGCCAGCAGCGGACAGGCGGTTAGCGAGCAGTACTTC; cdr3_aa: CASSGQAVSEQYF; clone_size: -; v_call: TRBV7-3; j_call: TRBJ2-7; d_call: TRBD1
cdr3_nt: TGTGCCATCAGCATGACAGGGGGCCTATACGATGGCTACACCTTC; cdr3_aa: CAISMTGGLYDGYTF; clone_size: many; v_call: TRBV10-3; j_call: TRBJ1-2; d_call: TRBD1
cdr3_nt: TGTGCCAGCAGTCAGAGCGGGAGATACAATGAGCAGTTCTTC; cdr3_aa: CASSQSGRYNEQFF; clone_size: few; v_call: TRBV5-6; j_call: TRBJ2-1; d_call: TRBD2
cdr3_nt: TGCAGTGCTAGGTGGGCTAGCGGGTCTGCGAGCTCCTACAATGAGCAGTTCTTC; cdr3_aa: CSARWASGSASSYNEQFF; clone_size: -; v_call: TRBV20-1; j_call: TRBJ2-1; d_call: TRBD2
cdr3_nt: TGCAGTGCTAGAGATTGGCAGGGGGCTTATGGCTACACCTTC; cdr3_aa: CSARDWQGAYGYTF; clone_size: few; v_call: TRBV20-1; j_call: TRBJ1-2; d_call: TRBD1
cdr3_nt: TGTGCCAGTAGGGAACAGGGCAAGCCCCAGCATTTT; cdr3_aa: CASREQGKPQHF; clone_size: -; v_call: TRBV19; j_call: TRBJ1-5; d_call: -
cdr3_nt: TGTGCCAGCAGTCAGCTCAAGGGGGGGAGTTCGCAGTTCTTC; cdr3_aa: CASSQLKGGSSQFF; clone_size: few; v_call: TRBV28; j_call: TRBJ2-1; d_call: -
cdr3_nt: TGTGCCAGCAGTCAACTAGCGGGAGGGACCTACGAGCAGTACTTC; cdr3_aa: CASSQLAGGTYEQYF; clone_size: -; v_call: TRBV6-1; j_call: TRBJ2-7; d_call: TRBD2
cdr3_nt: TGTGCCAGCAGCGCCTCAGGGAAGACCCAGTACTTC; cdr3_aa: CASSASGKTQYF; clone_size: few; v_call: TRBV7-9; j_call: TRBJ2-5; d_call: -
cdr3_nt: TGCGCCACAGCCCCCGGCAGTCTCTACAATGAGCAGTTCTTC; cdr3_aa: CATAPGSLYNEQFF; clone_size: few; v_call: TRBV5-1; j_call: TRBJ2-1; d_call: -
cdr3_nt: TGCGCCAGCAGCCCGAGTGAACGGGCGAAGACCCAGTACTTC; cdr3_aa: CASSPSERAKTQYF; clone_size: few; v_call: TRBV4-3; j_call: TRBJ2-5; d_call: -
cdr3_nt: TGTGCCAGCAGCTTAGATAGCGGAGACAGGGAGCTGTTTTTT; cdr3_aa: CASSLDSGDRELFF; clone_size: many; v_call: TRBV7-2; j_call: TRBJ2-2; d_call: -
cdr3_nt: TGTGCCAGGAGGACAGGGGGCTGCGAGCAGTACTTC; cdr3_aa: CARRTGGCEQYF; clone_size: -; v_call: TRBV21-1; j_call: TRBJ2-7; d_call: -
cdr3_nt: TGCAGTGCTAGAGAGACGTTTTTTGGTTCGAACACCGGGGAGCTGTTTTTT; cdr3_aa: CSARETFFGSNTGELFF; clone_size: -; v_call: TRBV20-1; j_call: TRBJ2-2; d_call: -
cdr3_nt: TGTGCCAGCAGAAGGGGAGTCTCTGAAGCTTTCTTT; cdr3_aa: CASRRGVSEAFF; clone_size: few; v_call: TRBV6-6; j_call: TRBJ1-1; d_call: -
cdr3_nt: TGTGCCAGCAGCTTCGCTCCGACTAGCGGGAGGGGGGTCAATGAGCAGTTCTTC; cdr3_aa: CASSFAPTSGRGVNEQFF; clone_size: -; v_call: TRBV5-6; j_call: TRBJ2-1; d_call: TRBD2
cdr3_nt: TGTGCCAGCAGTAGGACGGGACTCCAGTCCTCCTACAATGAGCAGTTCTTC; cdr3_aa: CASSRTGLQSSYNEQFF; clone_size: many; v_call: TRBV6-1; j_call: TRBJ2-1; d_call: -
cdr3_nt: TGTGCCAGCAGCCAAGACCTAGCGGGAACCTACGAGCAGTACTTC; cdr3_aa: CASSQDLAGTYEQYF; clone_size: few; v_call: TRBV3-1; j_call: TRBJ2-7; d_call: TRBD2
cdr3_nt: TGTGCCAGCAGCTTCGCACAGGGCAACACCGGGGAGCTGTTTTTT; cdr3_aa: CASSFAQGNTGELFF; clone_size: few; v_call: TRBV7-2; j_call: TRBJ2-2; d_call: -
cdr3_nt: TGTGCCAGCAGTTACACCCGTGGCGGGAGGGGCGGGGAGCTGTTTTTT; cdr3_aa: CASSYTRGGRGGELFF; clone_size: few; v_call: TRBV6-5; j_call: TRBJ2-2; d_call: TRBD2
cdr3_nt: TGTGCCAGCAGTGAAGATGAGACAGGGGCGAATGAGCAGTTCTTC; cdr3_aa: CASSEDETGANEQFF; clone_size: few; v_call: TRBV6-1; j_call: TRBJ2-1; d_call: TRBD1